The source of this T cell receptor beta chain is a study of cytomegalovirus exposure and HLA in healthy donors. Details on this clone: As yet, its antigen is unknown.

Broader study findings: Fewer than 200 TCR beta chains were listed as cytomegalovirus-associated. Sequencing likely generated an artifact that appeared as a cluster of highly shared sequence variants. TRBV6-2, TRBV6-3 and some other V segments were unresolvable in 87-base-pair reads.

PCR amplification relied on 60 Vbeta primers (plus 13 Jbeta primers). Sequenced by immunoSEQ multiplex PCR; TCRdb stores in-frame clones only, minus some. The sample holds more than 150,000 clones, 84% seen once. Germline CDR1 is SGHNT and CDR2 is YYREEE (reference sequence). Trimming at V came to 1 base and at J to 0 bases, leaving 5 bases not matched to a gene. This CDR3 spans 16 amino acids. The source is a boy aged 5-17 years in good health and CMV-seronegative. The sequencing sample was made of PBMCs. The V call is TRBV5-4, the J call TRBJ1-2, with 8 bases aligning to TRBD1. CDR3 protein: CASSLFRTGPNYGYTF. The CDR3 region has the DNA TGTGCCAGCAGCTTGTTTAGGACAGGGCCTAACTATGGCTACACCTTC.